The 17 T cell receptor beta chains listed next were all sequenced from one sample in a study of post-analysis software for immune sequencing data. Study conclusions and caveats: Elevated frequency relative to controls characterized roughly 5 TRBV segments in patients, TRBV5-6, TRBV5-1 and TRBV20-1 among them.

Their specific antigens are unknown. The library was made from cDNA and included unique molecular identifiers. TCRdb used MiXCR to reprocess the PCR reads, holding one entry per CDR3 protein. The table shows roughly 800,000 distinct CDR3 sequences, with roughly 58% occurring only once. The sequencing input was blood. These receptors came from a girl between 10 and 17 years old with multiple sclerosis.

This clonotype was seen a few times. The chain uses TRBV19 and TRBJ2-5, with a possible D match to TRBD1 (6 bases). Germline V gives CDR1 LNHDA, CDR2 SQIVND (reference sequence). V lost 6 bases to trimming and J lost 3 bases, with 14 bases between them. The CDR3 length is 14 residues. CDR3: CASRPIWTEETQYF. The CDR3 DNA sequence: TGTGCCAGTAGACCCATCTGGACAGAAGAGACCCAGTACTTC. Supplemented by reference TRBV19 and TRBJ2-5, the full variable domain reads DGGITQSPKYLFRKEGQNVTLSCEQNLNHDAMYWYRQDPGQGLRLIYYSQIVNDFQKGDIAEGYSVSREKKESFPLTVTSAQKNPTAFYLCASRPIWTEETQYFGPGTRLLVL.

This chain connects TRBV6-5 to TRBJ2-1; TRBD1 matches 7 bases. V lost 6 bases, J lost 2 bases, and 7 bases stayed unmatched. CDR1 and CDR2 (germline): MNHEY, SVGAGI. This CDR3 spans 15 amino acids. This CDR3 is CASRLQGTTYNEQFF. As DNA, the CDR3 is TGTGCCAGCAGATTACAGGGGACCACCTACAATGAGCAGTTCTTC.

The genes are TRBV7-2 and TRBJ2-1, with 9 bases lining up with TRBD2. This CDR3 is built from 17 residues. With 1 base clipped from V and 2 bases from J, the junction kept 6 bases outside the gene matches. Germline-derived CDR1 and CDR2 are SGHTA and FQGNSA. CDR3 loop: CASSLGGSGGPYNEQFF. The CDR3 DNA reads as TGTGCCAGCAGCTTAGGGGGTAGCGGGGGTCCCTACAATGAGCAGTTCTTC.

The gene calls are TRBV7-9 and TRBJ2-7, with TRBD1 as a possible D gene (5 bases). Between the trimmed V and J ends, which lost 5 bases and 5 bases, there was a span of 22 bases. This CDR3 region has 16 residues. CDR1 is SEHNR, CDR2 FQNEAQ, per germline (reference sequence). The CDR3 protein is CASSPLQGKLVHEQYF. CDR3 in DNA: TGTGCCAGCAGCCCATTGCAGGGCAAGTTGGTGCACGAGCAGTACTTC.

The chain joins TRBV4-1 to TRBJ2-7; the D is unclear. With 1 base removed from V and 0 bases from J, the gap between germline ends came to 7 bases. This CDR3 has 14 residues. CDR1 and CDR2 from the germline V gene are MGHRA and YSYEKL. CDR3 DNA sequence: TGCGCCAGCAGCCAAGTATTGATCTCCTACGAGCAGTACTTC. Translating it yields CASSQVLISYEQYF.

The sample holds a few counts of this clonotype. V is TRBV2 and J is TRBJ2-1, with 12 bases lining up with TRBD2. Germline V CDR1 and CDR2: SNHLY, FYNNEI. V lost 3 bases and J lost 13; bases outside the gene matches: 10. This CDR3 comprises 15 residues. DNA of the CDR3: TGTGCCAGCAGTGATAACAGGGGACTAGCGGGTCCACAGTTCTTC. This translates into CASSDNRGLAGPQFF.

The V gene is TRBV10-3, the J gene TRBJ2-3; tentatively, D is TRBD2 (6 bases). The CDR3 contains 15 residues. Between the trimmed V and J ends, which lost 3 bases and 0 bases, there was a span of 10 bases. Germline V CDR1 and CDR2: ENHRY, SYGVKD. This CDR3 reads CAISDTGGSTDTQYF. CDR3 DNA: TGTGCCATCAGTGATACCGGGGGTAGCACAGATACGCAGTATTTT.

With regard to this clonotype: Its ends do not fully match the called genes, so a read error is possible. The rearrangement uses TRBV15 and TRBJ1-2; the D gene is possibly TRBD1 (5 bases). This CDR3 region has 15 residues. Per germline, CDR1 LNHNV and CDR2 YYDKDF (reference sequence). CDR3 loop: CATSRDLGRNYGYTF. Here the CDR3 DNA reads TGTGCCACCAGCAGAGATTTGGGGCGTAACTACGGCTACACCTTC.

This chain connects TRBV12-3 or TRBV12-4 to TRBJ1-4, with D maybe TRBD1 (5 bases). V dropped 5 bases and J dropped 7 bases, with 23 bases sitting between them. The CDR3 covers 17 residues. CDR3 protein: CASSESTKGESAEKLFF. CDR3 coding DNA: TGTGCCAGCAGTGAGTCGACAAAAGGGGAGAGTGCTGAAAAACTGTTTTTT.

The chain couples TRBV20-1 to TRBJ2-5; tentatively, D is TRBD1 or TRBD2 (6 bases each). V was trimmed by 6 bases and J by 2 bases, leaving 13 bases between them. From germline, CDR1 is DFQATT and CDR2 SNEGSKA (reference sequence). The CDR3 covers 13 residues. The CDR3 DNA reads as TGCAGTGCCATTTGGGGGGCGCAAGAGACCCAGTACTTC. Encoded protein: CSAIWGAQETQYF.

This clonotype was recorded once. The V gene is TRBV12-3 or TRBV12-4, the J gene TRBJ2-5, with D perhaps matching TRBD1 or TRBD2 (5 bases each). There are 17 residues in the CDR3. V lost 6 bases and J 11 bases, leaving 31 bases between the germline ends. CDR3 region: CASSSGVGQGWTREQYF. The CDR3 DNA sequence: TGTGCCAGCAGCTCCGGGGTGGGGCAGGGATGGACGAGGGAGCAGTACTTC.

This clonotype was seen only a few times. This chain joins TRBV7-9 and TRBJ1-2; 7 bases are a match to TRBD1. This CDR3 region has 14 residues. With 5 bases clipped from V and 0 bases from J, the junction kept 3 bases outside the gene matches. CDR1 is SEHNR, CDR2 FQNEAQ, per germline (reference sequence). CDR3: CASSRQGPNYGYTF. In DNA, the CDR3 is TGTGCCAGCAGCCGACAGGGTCCTAACTATGGCTACACCTTC.

The chain couples TRBV11-2 to TRBJ2-3; 9 positions match TRBD2. This CDR3 is 19 amino acids long. Germline-derived CDR1 and CDR2 are SGHAT and FQNNGV. J gave up 4 bases and V 4 bases, and 18 bases lay outside the gene matches. The CDR3 is CASSSRARTSAFRPDTQYF. DNA for the CDR3: TGTGCCAGCAGCTCTAGGGCCAGGACTAGCGCCTTCCGGCCAGATACGCAGTATTTT.

The chain combines TRBV30 with TRBJ1-6, with D unresolved. CDR3 length: 15 residues. V gave up 2 bases and J gave up 7 bases, with 15 bases separating them. CDR1 and CDR2 (germline): GTSNPN, SVGIG (reference sequence). CDR3 amino acids: CAWSYLRVSNSPLHF. CDR3 in DNA: TGTGCCTGGAGTTACCTAAGGGTCTCGAATTCACCCCTCCACTTT.

V and J are TRBV6-1 and TRBJ2-1; D tentatively reads TRBD1 or TRBD2 (5 bases each). CDR1 and CDR2 (germline): MNHNS, SASEGT. This CDR3 region has 15 residues. V lost 4 bases to trimming and J lost 6 bases, with 16 bases between them. The CDR3 loop reads CASSAYSGTPNEQFF. For the CDR3, the DNA is TGTGCCAGCAGTGCGTATTCCGGGACCCCCAATGAGCAGTTCTTC.

The V call is TRBV20-1, the J call TRBJ1-4, with D uncertain. CDR3 size: 15 residues. The germline V and J ends were trimmed by 0 bases and 6 bases, with 14 bases remaining between them. In germline, CDR1 is DFQATT, CDR2 SNEGSKA (reference sequence). The CDR3 region is CSARDHALSHEKLFF. The CDR3 DNA reads as TGCAGTGCTAGAGATCACGCACTAAGCCATGAAAAACTGTTTTTT.

This chain joins TRBV20-1 and TRBJ2-3; TRBD2 matches at 11 bases. The CDR3 covers 17 residues. Germline loops: CDR1 DFQATT, CDR2 SNEGSKA (reference sequence). Trimming cost V 0 bases and J 2 bases; bases outside gene matches: 7. CDR3 amino acids: CSARDSGSGRATDTQYF. CDR3 nucleotides: TGCAGTGCTAGAGATTCGGGTAGCGGGAGGGCCACAGATACGCAGTATTTT.